This is a list of T cell receptor beta chains from one sample in a study of CD8 T cells in Susac syndrome. TCRdb reprocessed the immunoSEQ multiplex PCR reads with MiXCR, giving one entry per CDR3 protein. This table has 200,000 to 300,000 distinct CDR3 sequences, almost 97% appearing once. Material: CD4+ T cells from PBMCs. The receptors derive from a human donor with Susac syndrome. Each CDR3 is given with its conserved first and last residue. D genes are given only for firm matches.

TRBJ2-5 TRBV5-1 NA CASSLGDSETQYF
TRBJ2-7 TRBV20-1 TRBD2 CSAIRDSGRAYEQYF
TRBJ1-2 TRBV12-5 NA CASGLGQNGYTF
TRBJ2-7 TRBV4-1 NA CASSQDQSSYEQYF
TRBJ2-6 TRBV5-1 NA CASRAGVSSGANVLTF
TRBJ2-1 TRBV20-1 TRBD2 CSASTGTSGSIWEDEQFF
TRBJ2-7 TRBV20-1 NA CSARWASVSYEQYF
TRBJ2-5 TRBV19 NA CASSNTGPRRETQYF
TRBJ2-7 TRBV30 NA CAWSSPVLGYEQYF
TRBJ2-4 TRBV6-4 NA CASARDPGGGIQYF
TRBJ2-1 TRBV20-1 NA CSAHASLPSSYNEQFF
TRBJ2-2 TRBV11-3 NA CASSITNTGELFF
TRBJ1-1 TRBV10-3 NA CAIRSRVPTEAFF
TRBJ1-1 TRBV29-1 NA CSVDVRAMRLGTEAFF
TRBJ1-2 TRBV6-6 TRBD1 CASTRGTGNGYTF
TRBJ2-7 TRBV11-3 TRBD2 CASSPRLAGHDEQYF
TRBJ1-3 TRBV12-3/TRBV12-4 NA CASSLEALYF
TRBJ2-7 TRBV20-1 TRBD2 CSARSPGLAGVGEQYF
TRBJ2-5 TRBV4-2 TRBD1 CASSQDGNRDRAQETQYF
TRBJ2-7 TRBV6-6 TRBD1 CASSPGQYYEQYF
TRBJ2-7 TRBV20-1 NA CSASRGRYEQYF
TRBJ1-5 TRBV28 NA CASSARLGRPTQPQHF
TRBJ2-2 TRBV14 NA CASSQGVNTGELFF
TRBJ2-1 TRBV4-1 TRBD2 CASSPTLLSGTRKFF
TRBJ2-7 TRBV18 TRBD1 CASSPRTGTTYEQYF
TRBJ1-2 TRBV12-3/TRBV12-4 NA CATSTDANYGYTF
TRBJ2-3 TRBV30 TRBD2 CAWRDPLTSQSTDTQYF
TRBJ1-3 TRBV29-1 NA CSVDSGWPSGNTIYF
TRBJ2-4 TRBV18 NA CASSPGVAKNIQYF
TRBJ2-3 TRBV3-1 NA CASSREGRPPDTQYF
TRBJ2-1 TRBV28 NA CASQDRGYNEQFF
TRBJ2-2 TRBV24-1 TRBD1 CATSDATGATGELFF
TRBJ2-7 TRBV6-5 TRBD2 CASSYSGGRAVQYF
TRBJ2-5 TRBV27 NA CASSPTRETQYF
TRBJ1-1 TRBV12-3/TRBV12-4 NA CASSSTPTAMNTEAFF
TRBJ2-7 TRBV29-1 NA CSGRMGGVSYEQYF
TRBJ2-3 TRBV5-8 NA CASSFGGYSTDTQYF
TRBJ1-2 TRBV4-1 NA CASSPSSSDDYGYTF
TRBJ1-2 TRBV6-5 NA CASRSTAGYTF
TRBJ2-7 TRBV5-1 NA CASSLATHGEQYF
TRBJ2-1 TRBV30 NA CAWSPGLLLLYNEQFF
TRBJ2-3 TRBV7-3 NA CASSLVGHDTQYF
TRBJ2-7 TRBV20-1 NA CSATGPGLVMDEQYF
TRBJ2-2 TRBV20-1 TRBD2 CSATSGSGTGELFF
TRBJ2-7 TRBV29-1 NA CSVGQRDVSYEQYF
TRBJ2-1 TRBV5-1 NA CASSPQVANEQFF
TRBJ2-7 TRBV7-9 TRBD2 CASSLGGVAGGPRTYEQYF
TRBJ1-1 TRBV20-1 TRBD1 CSARVTTGDTEAFF